This T cell receptor beta chain was documented in a study of OX40 agonist ivuxolimab in advanced cancers. Notes on the research overall: Ivuxolimab, which targeted the costimulatory receptor OX40 (CD134), was an agonistic, fully human IgG2 monoclonal antibody. Intravenous ivuxolimab was administered to patients every 2 weeks at six dose levels: 0.01, 0.1, 0.3, 1.5, 3 and 10 mg/kg. Among the roughly 54 dose-escalation patients, roughly 20 had hepatocellular carcinoma, around 15 melanoma, 9 renal cell carcinoma and 9 head and neck cancer. In the dose-escalation cohort, approximately 82% of patients were male, and the mean age was roughly 60 years with a range of roughly 20 to 85. Patients were allowed to have had prior anti-PD-1, anti-PD-L1 or anti-CTLA-4 therapy, and roughly two fifths of the dose-escalation patients had been treated with checkpoint inhibitors. Three dose-escalation patients achieved partial responses, one with hepatocellular carcinoma and two with cutaneous melanoma. Peripheral TCRbeta sequencing aimed to test whether ivuxolimab altered TCR sequence diversity and caused clonal T-cell expansion. The paper describes the monotherapy dose-escalation part (N = 52 patients) of the phase I trial of ivuxolimab.

To sequence the TCRbeta CDR3 region, genomic DNA was isolated from the sorted cells. The immunoSEQ Assay was used to sequence the TCRbeta CDR3 regions. This is the immuneACCESS table as TCRdb keeps it, with only in-frame sequences that have V and J called. A part of the clones is gone; compared with another copy, unresolved V genes explain less than half, and the rest is unexplained. The sample data list about 65,000 clones, and 87% of these were observed just once. Of the sample, about 0.37% falls within the top ten clones. Patients with autoimmune disease history or receiving systemic immunosuppression were excluded from the trial. Peripheral blood for TCR sequencing was collected from all dose cohorts at baseline, on cycle 4 day 1, and on cycle 7 day 1. The samples were taken from a phase I, first-in-human, multicenter, open-label dose-escalation trial of ivuxolimab. Adults with locally advanced or metastatic head and neck squamous cell, hepatocellular, melanoma or renal cell carcinoma were enrolled in the trial. Before TCR sequencing, CD4+ T cells and CD8+ T cells from peripheral blood were sorted into separate populations.

Remarks on this clone: Its specific antigen is unknown. Nothing much larger sits one base from this clone, and base qualities are not available.

Summary of the overall study and its limitations: Partial responders in the 0.1-3.0 mg/kg groups had among the lowest normalized peripheral clonal expansion, especially among CD8+ T cells. Which antigens the clonally expanded peripheral T cells were specific for was not determined. On average, CD8+ T cells showed more expanded clones than CD4+ T cells after ivuxolimab. At doses of 0.1 to 3.0 mg/kg, clonal expansion of both CD4+ and CD8+ T cells in blood was seen between baseline and week 6. Low levels of normalized T-cell clonal expansion were also shown by some nonresponding patients.

The sequences come from CD4+ or CD8+ T cells sorted from blood, collected in a trial of the OX40 agonist ivuxolimab. The receptor's source is an adult with an advanced solid tumor such as melanoma, head and neck, liver or kidney cancer.

The base sequence is TGCAGCGCCGAGGGAAATTCTAACTATGGCTACACCTTC. It specifies CSAEGNSNYGYTF. This sequence uses TRBV29-1 and TRBJ1-2; too little of a D gene remains to name it. According to the germline V gene, CDR1 reads SQVTM and CDR2 reads ANQGSEA. From cysteine to phenylalanine, the CDR3 is 13 amino acids long. Solely the CDR3 DNA is kept, with 39 bases framed from the first base. The junction shows trimming of 7 bases on V and 0 bases on J, plus 12 bases between the germline ends.